The 21 T cell receptor beta chains below come from one sample, sequenced in a study of cytomegalovirus exposure and HLA in healthy donors. PCR employed 60 Vbeta and 13 Jbeta primers. Using immunoSEQ multiplex PCR, the repertoire was profiled, and TCRdb retains in-frame clones only, with some absent. The sample holds about 130,000 clones, 80% seen once. Source material: PBMCs. These receptors came from a man aged 40-49 years in good health and CMV-seronegative.

This chain uses TRBV28 with TRBJ2-1, with 11 positions matching TRBD1. Germline values: CDR1 MDHEN, CDR2 SYDVKM. This CDR3 is built from 16 residues. Trimming removed 8 bases from V and 2 bases from J; junction bases left unmatched: 8. This chain's CDR3 is CASGRPGQGAYNEQFF. CDR3 bases: TGTGCCAGCGGTCGCCCGGGACAGGGGGCCTACAATGAGCAGTTCTTC.

The chain combines TRBV28 with TRBJ2-7, with TRBD1 as a possible D gene (6 bases). CDR3 length: 12 residues. Germline V gene lookup returns CDR1 MDHEN and CDR2 SYDVKM. The V and J ends lost 5 bases and 2 bases respectively, with 7 bases between them. Here the CDR3 reads CASSKGAYEQYF. The CDR3 DNA follows: TGTGCCAGCAGTAAGGGGGCCTACGAGCAGTACTTC.

The V call is TRBV6-6, the J call TRBJ2-3, with 7 bases that match TRBD1. Germline loops: CDR1 MNHNY, CDR2 SVGAGI (reference sequence). This CDR3 is 16 amino acids long. V was clipped by 4 bases and J by 0 bases; unmatched bases: 7. The CDR3 loop is CASSFSGTASTDTQYF. DNA of the CDR3: TGTGCCAGCAGTTTCTCCGGGACAGCTAGCACAGATACGCAGTATTTT.

The chain is built from TRBV29-1 and TRBJ2-3; possibly TRBD1 for D (6 bases). V lost 6 bases and J lost 4, with 14 bases in between. The length of the CDR3 is 13 residues. In germline, CDR1 is SQVTM, CDR2 ANQGSEA. Written as DNA, the CDR3 is TGCAGCGTCGGGACACCGGGCGCAGATACGCAGTATTTT. It specifies CSVGTPGADTQYF.

J is TRBJ1-3 and V is TRBV5-6, with a possible D match to TRBD1 (5 bases). Trimming pared 5 bases from V and 1 base from J, leaving 25 bases between. The germline gives CDR1 SGHDT, CDR2 YYEEEE. This CDR3 has 19 residues. CDR3 region: CASSQQPGWGFQSGNTIYF. CDR3 sequence (DNA): TGTGCCAGCAGTCAACAACCCGGATGGGGCTTTCAGTCTGGAAACACCATATATTTT.

The rearrangement links TRBV5-1 to TRBJ2-7, with 7 bases lining up with TRBD1. The CDR3 runs 14 residues. CDR1 and CDR2 from the germline V gene are SGHRS and YFSETQ. V shed 0 bases, J shed 5 bases, and the junction held 5 bases outside the gene matches. The CDR3 loop is CASSLGQGSNEQYF. The CDR3 DNA is TGCGCCAGCAGCTTGGGACAGGGCAGCAACGAGCAGTACTTC.

V usage is TRBV4-1 and J usage is TRBJ1-2; D is undetermined. Germline V gene sequence: CDR1 MGHRA, CDR2 YSYEKL. With 1 base removed from V and 4 bases from J, the gap between germline ends came to 10 bases. The CDR3 is made up of 14 amino acids. CDR3 DNA: TGCGCCAGCAGCCAAGCAGCTGAGGCCTATGGCTACACCTTC. Its translation is CASSQAAEAYGYTF.

V and J are TRBV5-1 and TRBJ2-2; D not certain. This CDR3 contains 14 residues. The V end lost 1 base, the J end lost 3 bases, and 7 bases lay between the germline ends. Per the germline V gene, CDR1 is SGHRS and CDR2 is YFSETQ. In nucleotides, the CDR3 is TGCGCCAGCAGCTTGCAGGTGGACACCGGGGAGCTGTTTTTT. This translates into CASSLQVDTGELFF.

The rearrangement uses TRBV7-2 and TRBJ2-4, with 7 bases aligning to TRBD1. V gave up 5 bases and J gave up 9 bases; unmatched junction bases: 10. Germline lookup yields CDR1 SGHTA and CDR2 FQGNSA. The CDR3 has 14 amino acids. The CDR3 region is CASSPRTGSGIQYF. The CDR3, as DNA: TGTGCCAGCAGCCCTCGGACAGGCTCAGGCATTCAGTACTTC.

This clone showed up just a few times. J is TRBJ1-2 and V is TRBV28, with D unclear. CDR1 and CDR2 (germline): MDHEN, SYDVKM. Trimming took 6 bases from V and 2 from J, leaving 10 bases between them. CDR3 length equals 13 residues. This CDR3 reads CASRPRENYGYTF. DNA for the CDR3: TGTGCCAGCAGGCCACGGGAGAACTATGGCTACACCTTC.

The V call is TRBV28, the J call TRBJ1-5, with a possible D match to TRBD1 (5 bases). The ends were cut back, 2 bases at V and 11 bases at J, with 16 bases in the middle. The CDR3 covers 14 residues. Germline CDR1 reads MDHEN; CDR2 reads SYDVKM. DNA for the CDR3: TGTGCCAGCAGTTTAGATGGAGGGAGCAGGGCCCAGCATTTT. It is translated as CASSLDGGSRAQHF.

This chain uses TRBV5-1 with TRBJ1-5, with D perhaps TRBD1 (6 bases). CDR3 length: 15 amino acids. CDR1 and CDR2 (germline): SGHRS, YFSETQ. V lost 0 bases and J lost 4, with 11 bases in between. The CDR3 loop is CASSLEGTKNQPQHF. Written as DNA, the CDR3 is TGCGCCAGCAGCTTGGAGGGGACAAAAAATCAGCCCCAGCATTTT.

This chain joins TRBV19 and TRBJ1-5; tentatively, D is TRBD1 (6 bases). Germline-derived CDR1 and CDR2 are LNHDA and SQIVND (reference sequence). The CDR3 is 16 amino acids. The ends were cut back, 0 bases at V and 2 bases at J, with 11 bases in the middle. CDR3 nucleotide sequence: TGTGCCAGTAGTATAGATCGGGGGGGGCGCAATCAGCCCCAGCATTTT. Amino acids: CASSIDRGGRNQPQHF.

Comment on this clone: A junction boundary mismatches the germline segment, possibly from a read error. The chain links TRBV18 to TRBJ2-7; D unresolved. Germline V CDR1 and CDR2: KGHSH, LQKENI. The CDR3 has 14 amino acids. The CDR3 is CASSPAGNSYGQYF. CDR3 nucleotide sequence: TGTGCCAGCTCACCGGCAGGTAACTCCTACGGGCAGTACTTC. The full variable domain, its missing parts supplied by reference TRBV18 and TRBJ2-7, is NAGVMQNPRHLVRRRGQEARLRCSPMKGHSHVYWYRQLPEEGLKFMVYLQKENIIDESGMPKERFSAEFPKEGPSILRIQQVVRGDSAAYFCASSPAGNSYGQYFGPGTRLTVT.

The chain recombines TRBV6-1 with TRBJ1-4; TRBD1 aligns across 10 bases. V shed 2 bases and J 8 bases; nucleotides not matched to a gene: 8. The length of the CDR3 is 16 residues. In germline, CDR1 is MNHNS, CDR2 SASEGT. In DNA form, the CDR3 reads TGTGCCAGCAGTGAAAGAAGACAGGGGGCAGGCGAAAAACTGTTTTTT. Amino acids: CASSERRQGAGEKLFF.

V usage is TRBV5-6 and J usage is TRBJ2-1; the D is unclear. The V gene's germline CDR1 is SGHDT and CDR2 YYEEEE. Trimming removed 4 bases from V and 1 base from J, with 9 bases in between. The CDR3 loop spans 14 amino acids. The CDR3 DNA follows: TGTGCCAGCAGCCATAGGCGGTCCTACAATGAGCAGTTCTTC. Residues: CASSHRRSYNEQFF.

A note on this clone: A read error may explain this, as a much larger clone is one base away. J is TRBJ1-1 and V is TRBV2; D is unresolved. V lost 6 bases to trimming and J lost 1 base, with 6 bases between them. The CDR3 runs to 12 residues. In germline, CDR1 is SNHLY, CDR2 FYNNEI. For the CDR3, the DNA is TGTGCCAGCAGATTCAAGAACACTGAAGCTTTCTTT. Its protein product is CASRFKNTEAFF.

CDR3 nucleotide sequence: TGTGCCAGCAGCCAAAAACAACAGGGAAGTGGAGGTGAGCAGTTCTTC. Protein sequence: CASSQKQQGSGGEQFF. The chain combines TRBV2 with TRBJ2-1, with a weak D call TRBD1 (6 bases). The CDR3 spans 16 residues. Germline CDR1 is SNHLY and CDR2 is FYNNEI. V was trimmed by 6 bases and J by 9 bases, leaving 24 bases between them. Full variable domain (rest looked up from reference TRBV2 and TRBJ2-1): EPEVTQTPSHQVTQMGQEVILRCVPISNHLYFYWYRQILGQKVEFLVSFYNNEISEKSEIFDDQFSVERPDGSNFTLKIRSTKLEDSAMYFCASSQKQQGSGGEQFFGPGTRLTVL.

This chain connects TRBV2 to TRBJ2-1; tentative D call: TRBD2 (5 bases). V lost 7 bases and J lost 4, with 5 bases in between. Looked up from germline, CDR1 is SNHLY and CDR2 is FYNNEI. This CDR3 is 11 amino acids long. DNA for the CDR3: TGTGCCAGCACGGGGTACAATGAGCAGTTCTTC. Translation: CASTGYNEQFF.

The gene calls are TRBV6-5 and TRBJ2-3, with D perhaps matching TRBD2 (5 bases). Germline CDR1 is MNHEY and CDR2 is SVGAGI. The V and J ends lost 6 bases and 4 bases respectively, with 5 bases between them. The CDR3 extends over 11 amino acids. The CDR3 region is CASREADTQYF. The CDR3, as DNA: TGTGCCAGCAGGGAGGCAGATACGCAGTATTTT.

The CDR3 DNA follows: TGTGCCAGCAGTGAATTGTTAGCTAACTATGGCTACACCTTC. This translates into CASSELLANYGYTF. The rearrangement joins TRBV6-1 to TRBJ1-2; D remains unclear. V was pared by 2 bases and J by 0 bases, with 7 bases between. The length of the CDR3 is 14 residues. CDR1 and CDR2 from the germline V gene are MNHNS and SASEGT.